These 24 T cell receptor beta chains were all obtained from the same sample, sequenced in a study of cytomegalovirus exposure and HLA in healthy donors. This PCR relied on a set of 60 Vbeta primers and 13 Jbeta primers. The assay was immunoSEQ multiplex PCR, and TCRdb's table has in-frame clones only and misses some. The table has just over 150,000 clones, around 76% seen once; the top ten hold around 2.1%. The sequencing input was PBMCs. All receptors come from a female donor in good health and CMV-seronegative.

This chain uses TRBV5-4 with TRBJ2-2, with 7 bases identical to TRBD1. Losses at the gene ends were 4 bases for V and 4 bases for J; bases not matched to a gene: 10. The CDR3 sequence is 16 residues long. Germline values: CDR1 SGHNT, CDR2 YYREEE (reference sequence). For the CDR3, the DNA is TGTGCCAGCAGCCGGGACAGCCAAAGGTCCACCGGGGAGCTGTTTTTT. Translating gives CASSRDSQRSTGELFF.

The rearrangement joins TRBV19 to TRBJ1-2; a weak D match, TRBD1 (5 bases). Trimming took 3 bases from V and 4 from J, leaving 15 bases between them. The CDR3 covers 15 residues. Germline CDR1 LNHDA, CDR2 SQIVND (reference sequence). The CDR3 here is CASSIGGTPLYGYTF. The CDR3, as DNA: TGTGCCAGTAGTATCGGAGGGACCCCGCTCTATGGCTACACCTTC.

This clone was observed a handful of times. The gene calls are TRBV19 and TRBJ2-7, with 7 positions matching TRBD1. This CDR3 has 13 amino acids. Germline V gene sequence: CDR1 LNHDA, CDR2 SQIVND (reference sequence). The trim removed 3 bases at V and 3 bases at J, leaving 2 bases unmatched. CDR3 sequence (DNA): TGTGCCAGTAGTATCCCAGGGGGCTACGAGCAGTACTTC. Translation gives CASSIPGGYEQYF.

On this clone itself: Other DNA sequences within the sample encode an identical CDR3. The V gene is TRBV6-1, the J gene TRBJ1-2, with 8 bases aligning to TRBD1. CDR3 length: 14 residues. Germline V gene sequence: CDR1 MNHNS, CDR2 SASEGT. J gave up 2 bases and V 2 bases, and 1 base lay outside the gene matches. The CDR3 nucleotides read TGTGCCAGCAGTGAACAGGGGGCGAACTATGGCTACACCTTC. It specifies CASSEQGANYGYTF.

V and J are TRBV4-2 and TRBJ1-4; D might be TRBD1 (5 bases). The V and J ends lost 3 bases and 8 bases respectively, with 16 bases between them. Germline-derived CDR1 and CDR2 are LGHNA and YNFKEQ. This CDR3 has 15 amino acids. CDR3 in amino acids: CASSHLKTVGEKLFF. The CDR3 bases are TGTGCCAGCAGCCATCTTAAGACAGTAGGGGAAAAACTGTTTTTT.

V usage is TRBV9 and J usage is TRBJ1-6, with 11 bases matching TRBD1. The CDR3 is 18 residues long. Germline lookup yields CDR1 SGDLS and CDR2 YYNGEE. V gave up 1 base and J gave up 3 bases; unmatched junction bases: 6. The CDR3 nucleotides read TGTGCCAGCAGCGTATCCAGGACAGGGGGCCTCTATAATTCACCCCTCCACTTT. Translating it yields CASSVSRTGGLYNSPLHF.

This chain uses TRBV11-3 with TRBJ2-1; 9 positions agree with TRBD2. From germline, CDR1 is SGHNT and CDR2 YENEEA. Germline trimming cut 1 base from V and 4 bases from J; bases unmatched to any gene: 5. CDR3 length equals 16 residues. The CDR3 DNA sequence: TGTGCCAGCAGCTTAGGGGCTAGCGGGGCATACAATGAGCAGTTCTTC. This codes for CASSLGASGAYNEQFF. Drawing the rest from reference TRBV11-3 and TRBJ2-1, the complete variable domain is EAGVVQSPRYKIIEKKQPVAFWCNPISGHNTLYWYLQNLGQGPELLIRYENEEAVDDSQLPKDRFSAERLKGVDSTLKIQPAELGDSAVYLCASSLGASGAYNEQFFGPGTRLTVL.

This chain connects TRBV9 to TRBJ2-1; possibly TRBD1 for D (5 bases). CDR1 SGDLS and CDR2 YYNGEE come from the germline V gene. The CDR3 is 16 residues long. V was pared by 0 bases and J by 1 base, with 11 bases between. DNA of the CDR3: TGTGCCAGCAGCGTAGCGGTTCAGGGTTCCTACAATGAGCAGTTCTTC. Protein sequence: CASSVAVQGSYNEQFF. Supplemented by reference TRBV9 and TRBJ2-1, the full variable domain reads DSGVTQTPKHLITATGQRVTLRCSPRSGDLSVYWYQQSLDQGLQFLIQYYNGEERAKGNILERFSAQQFPDLHSELNLSSLELGDSALYFCASSVAVQGSYNEQFFGPGTRLTVL.

The chain carries TRBV7-3 and TRBJ2-3; 10 bases are shared with TRBD2. The germline V gene has CDR1 SGHTA and CDR2 FQGTGA. This CDR3 is 15 amino acids long. After removal of 6 bases from V and 3 bases from J, the junction contained 6 bases not matched to a gene. The CDR3 nucleotides are TGTGCCAGCAGACCCAGCGGGAGGGGGACAGATACGCAGTATTTT. It codes for CASRPSGRGTDTQYF. Complete variable domain (other parts from reference TRBV7-3 and TRBJ2-3): GAGVSQTPSNKVTEKGKYVELRCDPISGHTALYWYRQSLGQGPEFLIYFQGTGAADDSGLPNDRFFAVRPEGSVSTLKIQRTERGDSAVYLCASRPSGRGTDTQYFGPGTRLTVL.

This chain's CDR3 is CASSRAGGVGEKLFF. CDR3 coding DNA: TGTGCCAGCAGCCGGGCGGGGGGGGTTGGTGAAAAACTGTTTTTT. This chain uses TRBV7-8 with TRBJ1-4, with a weak D call TRBD1 (5 bases). The CDR3 is 15 amino acids. V was shortened by 5 bases and J by 7 bases, with 17 bases between the two germline ends. The germline V gene encodes CDR1 SGHVS and CDR2 FQNEAQ.

This rearrangement joins TRBV7-4 to TRBJ2-3; weak D call: TRBD2 (5 bases). V lost 4 bases and J 4 bases, leaving 12 bases between the germline ends. Germline CDR1 reads SGHVT; CDR2 reads SQSDAQ. The CDR3 totals 14 residues. Here the CDR3 DNA reads TGTGCCAGCAGCTCCTACGGGAAGGCAGATACGCAGTATTTT. Protein product: CASSSYGKADTQYF.

This chain uses TRBV7-9 with TRBJ2-3; D may be TRBD2 (6 bases). CDR3 length equals 13 residues. Trimming took off 7 bases at V and 1 base at J, with 9 bases between the two ends. CDR1 is SEHNR, CDR2 FQNEAQ, per germline (reference sequence). CDR3 DNA: TGTGCCAGCACCACGGGGGGCACAGATACGCAGTATTTT. It yields the protein CASTTGGTDTQYF.

The chain joins TRBV9 to TRBJ1-3; 7 nucleotides match TRBD1. The CDR3 contains 15 residues. The germline V gene encodes CDR1 SGDLS and CDR2 YYNGEE. After removal of 2 bases from V and 4 bases from J, the junction contained 6 bases not matched to a gene. The CDR3 DNA reads as TGTGCCAGCAGCGTCGACAGGGAGTCGGGAAACACCATATATTTT. As protein: CASSVDRESGNTIYF.

The chain combines TRBV5-1 with TRBJ1-5, with TRBD1 matching 10 bases. V shed 3 bases and J 3 bases; nucleotides not matched to a gene: 9. There are 17 residues in the CDR3. Per germline, CDR1 SGHRS and CDR2 YFSETQ. The CDR3 DNA is TGCGCCAGCAGCTCGGGTCCTGGGACAGGGGACAATCAGCCCCAGCATTTT. Amino acids: CASSSGPGTGDNQPQHF.

The V call is TRBV23-1, the J call TRBJ2-5; D possibly corresponds to TRBD1 (6 bases). TRBV23-1 is treated as an ORF (open reading frame) with a function not yet certain. The CDR3 length is 17 residues. The germline V and J ends were trimmed by 0 bases and 1 base, with 15 bases remaining between them. In nucleotides, the CDR3 is TGCGCCAGCAGTCAATCTTCCCAGGGGAGTTCCCAAGAGACCCAGTACTTC. It codes for CASSQSSQGSSQETQYF.

The CDR3 nucleotides read TGTGCCAGCAGCCAACACTCCGATAAGCGGGATACGCAGTATTTT. This translates into CASSQHSDKRDTQYF. The V gene is TRBV4-2, the J gene TRBJ2-3, with D possibly being TRBD2 (5 bases). The germline V gene has CDR1 LGHNA and CDR2 YNFKEQ. Trimming took 2 bases from V and 6 from J, leaving 15 bases between them. The CDR3 runs 15 residues.

The V gene is TRBV5-1, the J gene TRBJ2-7; TRBD1 aligns across 7 bases. Trimming at V came to 0 bases and at J to 7 bases, leaving 7 bases not matched to a gene. This CDR3 has 14 amino acids. Germline assignment: CDR1 SGHRS and CDR2 YFSETQ. This CDR3 is CASSLAIGGGEQYF. The CDR3 DNA is TGCGCCAGCAGCTTGGCTATAGGGGGCGGTGAGCAGTACTTC.

The rearrangement joins TRBV7-3 to TRBJ2-3, with 8 positions matching TRBD2. V was clipped by 5 bases and J by 5 bases; unmatched bases: 9. Germline V gene data show CDR1 as SGHTA and CDR2 as FQGTGA. CDR3 length equals 15 residues. The CDR3 bases are TGTGCCAGCAGCGCGGGGACTAGTCGGGTAGATACGCAGTATTTT. Its protein is CASSAGTSRVDTQYF.

This clone was recorded only once. The rearrangement joins TRBV5-4 to TRBJ2-1; 7 nucleotides agree with TRBD1. This CDR3 region has 15 residues. V trimming: 3 bases; J trimming: 4 bases; junction bases outside the gene matches: 7. Germline values: CDR1 SGHNT, CDR2 YYREEE (reference sequence). Here the CDR3 DNA reads TGTGCCAGCAGCTGGGCCGGGACAGAGTACAATGAGCAGTTCTTC. Translated, it gives CASSWAGTEYNEQFF. Full variable domain (rest looked up from reference TRBV5-4 and TRBJ2-1): ETGVTQSPTHLIKTRGQQVTLRCSSQSGHNTVSWYQQALGQGPQFIFQYYREEENGRGNFPPRFSGLQFPNYSSELNVNALELDDSALYLCASSWAGTEYNEQFFGPGTRLTVL.

The J gene is TRBJ1-5, the V gene TRBV2, with 9 bases fitting TRBD1. This CDR3 has 15 residues. The V gene end was trimmed by 6 bases and the J gene end by 6 bases; junction bases not matched to a gene: 9. The germline V gene has CDR1 SNHLY and CDR2 FYNNEI. DNA of the CDR3: TGTGCCAGCAGACGACAGGGGGATGGAAGTCAGCCCCAGCATTTT. The encoded protein is CASRRQGDGSQPQHF.

The chain is built from TRBV7-9 and TRBJ2-7, with TRBD2 matching 10 bases. Germline V gene data show CDR1 as SEHNR and CDR2 as FQNEAQ (reference sequence). V trimming: 4 bases; J trimming: 3 bases; junction bases outside the gene matches: 6. CDR3 size: 15 residues. CDR3 bases: TGTGCCAGCAGCTCGATCCGGACTAGCGGCTACGAGCAGTACTTC. Protein product: CASSSIRTSGYEQYF. The full variable domain, with the rest looked up from reference TRBV7-9 and TRBJ2-7, is DTGVSQNPRHKITKRGQNVTFRCDPISEHNRLYWYRQTLGQGPEFLTYFQNEAQLEKSRLLSDRFSAERPKGSFSTLEIQRTEQGDSAMYLCASSSIRTSGYEQYFGPGTRLTVT.

The chain is built from TRBV18 and TRBJ2-5, with D hard to call. Germline CDR1 and CDR2: KGHSH and LQKENI. This CDR3 has 13 amino acids. V was pared by 1 base and J by 1 base, with 4 bases between. The CDR3, as DNA: TGTGCCAGCTCACCACGACTCCAAGAGACCCAGTACTTC. This encodes CASSPRLQETQYF.

The chain employs TRBV5-4 and TRBJ2-7; 7 nucleotides agree with TRBD2. The V gene end was trimmed by 4 bases and the J gene end by 4 bases; junction bases not matched to a gene: 5. CDR3 size: 13 residues. The germline V gene encodes CDR1 SGHNT and CDR2 YYREEE (reference sequence). The CDR3 DNA follows: TGTGCCAGCAGCGCTAGCGGAGGGTACGAGCAGTACTTC. This codes for CASSASGGYEQYF.

This clone occurred a few times. The chain carries TRBV27 and TRBJ2-1; 9 positions agree with TRBD2. Germline-derived CDR1 and CDR2 are MNHEY and SMNVEV (reference sequence). The CDR3 is 15 residues long. V lost 6 bases, J lost 2 bases, and 5 bases stayed unmatched. The CDR3 reads CASRLAGVTYNEQFF. In nucleotides, the CDR3 is TGTGCCAGCAGGTTAGCGGGGGTAACCTACAATGAGCAGTTCTTC.